The clone carrying this T cell receptor (beta chain) was counted between two and nine times. The data were taken from a study of technical replicates of blood from a few donors. Here immunoSEQ multiplex PCR was the method, and the copy in TCRdb shows in-frame clones only, minus some. The sample has 40,000 to 55,000 clones, approximately 95% seen once. The V end was cut by 0 bases, the J end by 1 base, with 9 bases between. Germline CDR1 reads LGHNA; CDR2 reads YNFKEQ. This CDR3 spans 15 amino acids. Sequenced material: T cells isolated from PBMCs. The origin of this receptor is a human donor in good health. This sequence joins TRBV4-2 and TRBJ1-1, with D uncertain. The CDR3 sequence: CASSQETVRNTEAFF. CDR3 coding DNA: TGTGCCAGCAGCCAAGAAACGGTGAGGAACACTGAAGCTTTCTTT.